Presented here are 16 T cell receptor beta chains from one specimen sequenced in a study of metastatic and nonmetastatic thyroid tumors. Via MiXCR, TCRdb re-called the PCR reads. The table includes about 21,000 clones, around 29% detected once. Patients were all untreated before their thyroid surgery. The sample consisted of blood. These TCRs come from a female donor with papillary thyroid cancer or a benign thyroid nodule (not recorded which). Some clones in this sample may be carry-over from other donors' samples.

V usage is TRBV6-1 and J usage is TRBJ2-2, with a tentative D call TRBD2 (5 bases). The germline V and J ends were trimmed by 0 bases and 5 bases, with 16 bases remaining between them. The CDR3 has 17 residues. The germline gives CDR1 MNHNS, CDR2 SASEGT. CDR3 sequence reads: CASSEASGVWRTGELFF. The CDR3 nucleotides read TGTGCCAGCAGTGAAGCATCCGGGGTATGGAGGACCGGGGAGCTGTTTTTT.

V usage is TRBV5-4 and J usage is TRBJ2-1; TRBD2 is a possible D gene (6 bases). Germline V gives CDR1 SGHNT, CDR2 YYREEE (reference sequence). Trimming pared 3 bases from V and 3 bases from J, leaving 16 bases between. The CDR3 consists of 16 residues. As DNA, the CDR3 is TGTGCCAGCAGCTCCGGGCCGGGGGACGGCTACAATGAGCAGTTCTTC. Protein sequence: CASSSGPGDGYNEQFF.

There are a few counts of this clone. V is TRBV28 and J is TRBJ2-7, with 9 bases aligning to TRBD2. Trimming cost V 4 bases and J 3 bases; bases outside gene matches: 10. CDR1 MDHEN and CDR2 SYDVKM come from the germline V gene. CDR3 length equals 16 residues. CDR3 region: CASSSNLAGDGYEQYF. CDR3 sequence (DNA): TGTGCCAGCAGTTCCAACTTAGCGGGAGATGGCTACGAGCAGTACTTC.

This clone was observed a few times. CDR3: CASRGLAPGNEQFF. The CDR3 DNA reads TGTGCCAGCAGAGGACTAGCCCCGGGCAATGAGCAGTTCTTC. This sequence joins TRBV6-2 or TRBV6-3 and TRBJ2-1; TRBD2 matches at 8 bases. V lost 6 bases, J lost 6 bases, and 7 bases stayed unmatched. CDR1 is MNHEY, CDR2 SVGEGT, per germline. The length of the CDR3 is 14 residues.

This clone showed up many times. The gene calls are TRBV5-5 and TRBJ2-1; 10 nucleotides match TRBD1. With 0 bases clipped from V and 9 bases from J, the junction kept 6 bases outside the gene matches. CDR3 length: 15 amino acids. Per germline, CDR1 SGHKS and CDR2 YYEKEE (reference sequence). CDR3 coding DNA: TGTGCCAGCAGCTTGGCGGGACAGGGGTTAGGTGAGCAGTTCTTC. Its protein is CASSLAGQGLGEQFF.

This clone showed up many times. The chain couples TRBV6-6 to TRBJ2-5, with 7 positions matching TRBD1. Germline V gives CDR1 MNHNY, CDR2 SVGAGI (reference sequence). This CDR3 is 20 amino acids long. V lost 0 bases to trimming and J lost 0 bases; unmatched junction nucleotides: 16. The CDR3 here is CASSYSFKHKETGNQETQYF. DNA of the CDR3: TGTGCCAGCAGTTACTCGTTCAAACACAAAGAGACAGGGAACCAAGAGACCCAGTACTTC.

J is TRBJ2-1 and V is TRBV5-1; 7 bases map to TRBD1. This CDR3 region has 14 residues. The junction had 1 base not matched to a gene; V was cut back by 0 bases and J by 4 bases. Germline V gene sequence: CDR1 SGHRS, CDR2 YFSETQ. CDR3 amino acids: CASSLGDRYNEQFF. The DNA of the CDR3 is TGCGCCAGCAGCTTGGGGGACAGATACAATGAGCAGTTCTTC.

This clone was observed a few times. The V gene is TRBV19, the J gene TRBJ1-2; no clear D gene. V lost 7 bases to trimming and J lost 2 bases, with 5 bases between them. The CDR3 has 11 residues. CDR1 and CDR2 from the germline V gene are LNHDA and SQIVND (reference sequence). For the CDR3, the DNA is TGTGCCAGTACGGGGAACTATGGCTACACCTTC. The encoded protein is CASTGNYGYTF. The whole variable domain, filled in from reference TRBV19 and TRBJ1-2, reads DGGITQSPKYLFRKEGQNVTLSCEQNLNHDAMYWYRQDPGQGLRLIYYSQIVNDFQKGDIAEGYSVSREKKESFPLTVTSAQKNPTAFYLCASTGNYGYTFGSGTRLTVV.

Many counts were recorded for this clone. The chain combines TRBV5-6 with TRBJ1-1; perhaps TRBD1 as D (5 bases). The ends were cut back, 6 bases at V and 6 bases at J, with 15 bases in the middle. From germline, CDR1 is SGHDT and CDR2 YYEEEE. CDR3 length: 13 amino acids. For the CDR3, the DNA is TGTGCCAGCATGACAGTCCTTAACGCTGAAGCTTTCTTT. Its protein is CASMTVLNAEAFF.

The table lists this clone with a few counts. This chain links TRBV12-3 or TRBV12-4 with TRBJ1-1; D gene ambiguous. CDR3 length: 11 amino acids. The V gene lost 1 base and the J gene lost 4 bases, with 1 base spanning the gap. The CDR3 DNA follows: TGTGCCAGCAGTTTAGGCACTGAAGCTTTCTTT. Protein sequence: CASSLGTEAFF.

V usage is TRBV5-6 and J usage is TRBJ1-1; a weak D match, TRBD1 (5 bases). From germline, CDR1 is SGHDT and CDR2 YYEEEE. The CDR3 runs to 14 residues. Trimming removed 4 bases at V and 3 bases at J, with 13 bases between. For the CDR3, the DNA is TGTGCCAGCAGCACCCCGGGGGTAGACACTGAAGCTTTCTTT. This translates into CASSTPGVDTEAFF.

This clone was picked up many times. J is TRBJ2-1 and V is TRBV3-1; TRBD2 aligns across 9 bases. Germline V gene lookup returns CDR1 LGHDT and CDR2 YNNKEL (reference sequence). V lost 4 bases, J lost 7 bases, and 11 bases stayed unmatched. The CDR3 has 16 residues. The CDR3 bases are TGTGCCAGCAGCCTATATTTCGCGGGAGGGTCTAATGAGCAGTTCTTC. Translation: CASSLYFAGGSNEQFF.

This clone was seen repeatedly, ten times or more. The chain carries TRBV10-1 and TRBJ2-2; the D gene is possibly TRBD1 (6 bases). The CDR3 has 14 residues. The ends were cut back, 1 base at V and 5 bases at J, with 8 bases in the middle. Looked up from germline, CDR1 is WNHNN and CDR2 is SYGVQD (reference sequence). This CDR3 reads CASSEWDKTGELFF. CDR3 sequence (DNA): TGCGCCAGCAGTGAGTGGGACAAAACCGGGGAGCTGTTTTTT.

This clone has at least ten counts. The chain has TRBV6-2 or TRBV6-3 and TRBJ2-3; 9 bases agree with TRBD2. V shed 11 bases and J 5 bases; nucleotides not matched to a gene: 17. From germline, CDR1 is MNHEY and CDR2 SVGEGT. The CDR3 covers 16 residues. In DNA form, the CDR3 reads TGTGCCGCTGGGACTAGCCTTCGGATGAGGGAAGATACGCAGTATTTT. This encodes CAAGTSLRMREDTQYF.

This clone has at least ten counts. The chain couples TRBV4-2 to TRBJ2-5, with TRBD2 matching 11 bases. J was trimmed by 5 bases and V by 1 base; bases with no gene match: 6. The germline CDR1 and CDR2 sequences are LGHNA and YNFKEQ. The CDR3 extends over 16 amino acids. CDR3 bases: TGTGCCAGCAGCCAAGGTAGCGGGGGGGCAGGCGAGACCCAGTACTTC. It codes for CASSQGSGGAGETQYF.

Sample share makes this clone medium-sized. The CDR3 loop is CASSLSWADTDTQYF. CDR3 in DNA: TGTGCCAGCAGTTTATCTTGGGCGGACACAGATACGCAGTATTTT. The V and J genes are TRBV28 and TRBJ2-3, with D unresolved. Trimming took off 1 base at V and 2 bases at J, with 10 bases between the two ends. This CDR3 spans 15 amino acids. Per germline, CDR1 MDHEN and CDR2 SYDVKM.